These 2 T cell receptor beta chains came from one sample sequenced in a study of CD8 T cells in Susac syndrome. Reverse transcription of roughly 0.5 to 1 ug RNA was performed with random hexamers. TCRdb fed the immunoSEQ multiplex PCR reads into MiXCR, producing one record per CDR3 protein. The data contain about 190,000 distinct CDR3 sequences, around 93% of them singletons. Sequencing was carried out using CD4+ T cells from PBMCs. Receptors originate from a human donor in good health.

This sequence joins TRBV12-3 or TRBV12-4 and TRBJ1-3; D may be TRBD1 (5 bases). CDR3 length: 16 amino acids. The germline V and J ends were trimmed by 5 bases and 4 bases, with 18 bases remaining between them. CDR3 DNA sequence: TGTGCCAGCAGTCCCTATTCCGGGACTACGGGAAACACCATATATTTT. It codes for CASSPYSGTTGNTIYF.

The rearrangement uses TRBV7-8 and TRBJ2-3; D is undetermined. CDR1 and CDR2 from the germline V gene are SGHVS and FQNEAQ. V lost 2 bases and J lost 0, with 12 bases in between. This CDR3 comprises 16 residues. The CDR3 loop is CASSLRTASSTDTQYF. In DNA form, the CDR3 reads TGTGCCAGCAGCTTACGAACAGCTAGTAGCACAGATACGCAGTATTTT.